Below, 4 T cell receptor beta chains from the same sample are listed, as sequenced in a study of shared clonotypes between healthy human individuals. Repertoires were generated with immunoSEQ multiplex PCR, while TCRdb's copy carries only in-frame clones and drops some. Seen here are about 560,000 clones, 70% to 80% observed once, and the top ten hold about 12%. What was sequenced was PBMCs. These TCRs come from a middle-aged woman in good health. Some clones in this sample may be carry-over from other donors' samples.

V gene TRBV27 combines with J gene TRBJ2-1; maybe TRBD1 (6 bases). The CDR3 sequence is 13 residues long. The germline V gene encodes CDR1 MNHEY and CDR2 SMNVEV (reference sequence). Deletions cut 6 bases from V and 7 bases from J, with 13 bases between. CDR3 protein: CASRRTASNEQFF. CDR3 nucleotide sequence: TGTGCCAGCAGACGGACAGCCTCAAATGAGCAGTTCTTC.

The V gene is TRBV2, the J gene TRBJ1-4; 9 nucleotides align to TRBD1. The ends lost 6 bases at V and 4 bases at J; junction bases unmatched: 6. From germline, CDR1 is SNHLY and CDR2 FYNNEI. This CDR3 spans 15 amino acids. CDR3 sequence (DNA): TGTGCCAGCAGAACAGGGGGCTTGGTTAATGAAAAACTGTTTTTT. This translates into CASRTGGLVNEKLFF. The whole variable domain, filled in from reference TRBV2 and TRBJ1-4, reads EPEVTQTPSHQVTQMGQEVILRCVPISNHLYFYWYRQILGQKVEFLVSFYNNEISEKSEIFDDQFSVERPDGSNFTLKIRSTKLEDSAMYFCASRTGGLVNEKLFFGSGTQLSVL.

The chain joins TRBV7-2 to TRBJ2-6; perhaps TRBD1 as D (6 bases). Trimming left V 5 bases short and J 4 bases short, with 12 bases between. Germline V gene data show CDR1 as SGHTA and CDR2 as FQGNSA. There are 15 residues in the CDR3. The CDR3 here is CASSIQGTGANVLTF. For the CDR3, the DNA is TGTGCCAGCAGCATACAGGGAACGGGGGCCAACGTCCTGACTTTC.

There are many counts of this clone. The V call is TRBV2, the J call TRBJ2-7; D is possibly TRBD1 (6 bases). Germline V gene sequence: CDR1 SNHLY, CDR2 FYNNEI. The CDR3 spans 16 residues. V was trimmed by 4 bases and J by 4 bases, leaving 20 bases between them. CDR3 protein: CASSGGPGSILYEQYF. DNA of the CDR3: TGTGCCAGCAGTGGGGGGCCTGGGTCGATCCTTTACGAGCAGTACTTC.